The 29 T cell receptor beta chains reported below all come from one sample, sequenced in a study of T cell responses to AZD1222 COVID-19 vaccine. Clones were sequenced by immunoSEQ multiplex PCR, and TCRdb holds only the in-frame ones, with some missing. The data contain approximately 260,000 clones, 85% to 95% of them singletons. The material was peripheral blood, obtained on day 0 of AZD1222 vaccination. These receptors all stem from an adult in good health.

This chain connects TRBV18 to TRBJ1-2; D gene unclear. Germline V gene lookup returns CDR1 KGHSH and CDR2 LQKENI. The germline V and J ends were trimmed by 3 bases and 0 bases, with 11 bases remaining between them. This CDR3 is built from 15 residues. In DNA form, the CDR3 reads TGTGCCAGCTCACCCAGCCCGGGTACTAACTATGGCTACACCTTC. Residues: CASSPSPGTNYGYTF.

The chain recombines TRBV12-3 or TRBV12-4 with TRBJ2-7; 7 positions agree with TRBD1. The ends lost 3 bases at V and 5 bases at J; junction bases unmatched: 4. CDR3 length: 13 residues. The CDR3: CASSLAGGDEQYF. The CDR3 DNA is TGTGCCAGCAGTTTGGCAGGGGGAGACGAGCAGTACTTC.

The genes are TRBV6-1 and TRBJ1-4; the D is unclear. The V end lost 1 base, the J end lost 8 bases, and 8 bases lay between the germline ends. CDR3 length: 13 residues. CDR1 is MNHNS and CDR2 is SASEGT in the germline V gene. The CDR3 sequence is CASSEVLGEKLFF. The CDR3 coding sequence is TGTGCCAGCAGTGAAGTTTTAGGAGAAAAACTGTTTTTT.

The V call is TRBV2, the J call TRBJ2-3; either TRBD1 or TRBD2 may fit D (5 bases each). Trimming stripped 8 bases from V and 2 bases from J, with 20 bases between. The CDR3 has 16 residues. Germline V CDR1 and CDR2: SNHLY, FYNNEI. The CDR3 reads CASAREGFNPTDTQYF. CDR3 in DNA: TGTGCCAGCGCCCGAGAGGGGTTCAATCCCACAGATACGCAGTATTTT.

The rearrangement joins TRBV7-2 to TRBJ1-5; D gene uncertain. V shed 0 bases and J shed 9 bases, with 15 bases lying between them. The CDR3 has 15 residues. In germline, CDR1 is SGHTA, CDR2 FQGNSA. Here the CDR3 DNA reads TGTGCCAGCAGCTTAGCGGCGGTCAATCATTCGCCCCAGCATTTT. This encodes CASSLAAVNHSPQHF.

The chain is built from TRBV30 and TRBJ2-7; 11 bases fit TRBD1. There are 17 residues in the CDR3. Germline CDR1 reads GTSNPN; CDR2 reads SVGIG (reference sequence). Trimming at V came to 0 bases and at J to 3 bases, leaving 10 bases not matched to a gene. CDR3 DNA sequence: TGTGCCTGGAGTGTTGACGTCTGGACAGGGGGCATCTACGAGCAGTACTTC. It encodes CAWSVDVWTGGIYEQYF.

J is TRBJ2-2 and V is TRBV3-1 (or the pseudogene TRBV3-2); a possible D gene is TRBD2 (6 bases). CDR1 is LGHDT and CDR2 is YNNKEL in the germline V gene (reference sequence). The CDR3 runs 15 residues. Trimming took off 4 bases at V and 4 bases at J, with 13 bases between the two ends. The CDR3 DNA sequence: TGTGCCAGCAGCCCTCCGGGACTTCTCACCGGGGAGCTGTTTTTT. It yields the protein CASSPPGLLTGELFF.

This sequence joins TRBV24-1 and TRBJ1-4; D may be TRBD1 (5 bases). V lost 2 bases and J 8 bases, leaving 14 bases between the germline ends. Germline values: CDR1 KGHDR, CDR2 SFDVKD. This CDR3 region has 15 residues. This CDR3 is CATSDSRTPGEKLFF. The DNA of the CDR3 is TGTGCCACCAGTGATTCCCGAACTCCAGGGGAAAAACTGTTTTTT.

The gene calls are TRBV4-1 and TRBJ1-5; D call uncertain. CDR1 and CDR2 (germline): MGHRA, YSYEKL. Trimming shortened V by 0 bases and J by 0 bases, and 6 bases separated the two germline ends. The CDR3 length is 15 residues. CDR3 residues: CASSQDVHSNQPQHF. In DNA, the CDR3 is TGCGCCAGCAGCCAAGACGTCCATAGCAATCAGCCCCAGCATTTT.

The V gene is TRBV29-1, the J gene TRBJ2-1, with 7 bases lining up with TRBD2. The J segment lost 9 bases and the V segment lost 7 bases, leaving 6 bases of the junction unmatched. The CDR3 is 11 amino acids. CDR1 and CDR2 (germline): SQVTM, ANQGSEA. CDR3 residues: CSAGTITEQFF. The CDR3 DNA reads TGCAGCGCTGGGACTATTACTGAGCAGTTCTTC.

V is TRBV12-3 or TRBV12-4 and J is TRBJ1-1, with D possibly matching TRBD1 (6 bases). The CDR3 extends over 13 amino acids. V was clipped by 3 bases and J by 7 bases, with 12 bases between them. The CDR3 protein is CASSLGQGVEAFF. In nucleotides, the CDR3 is TGTGCCAGCAGTTTGGGACAAGGGGTTGAAGCTTTCTTT.

The gene calls are TRBV4-1 and TRBJ2-3; TRBD2 matches at 11 bases. CDR3 length: 14 amino acids. Per the germline V gene, CDR1 is MGHRA and CDR2 is YSYEKL. V shed 3 bases, J shed 5 bases, and the junction held 1 base outside the gene matches. CDR3 loop: CASSQTSGEDTQYF. The DNA of the CDR3 is TGCGCCAGCAGCCAGACTAGCGGGGAAGATACGCAGTATTTT.

This chain joins TRBV19 and TRBJ1-1; the D gene is possibly TRBD1 (5 bases). Germline V gene sequence: CDR1 LNHDA, CDR2 SQIVND (reference sequence). Trimming cost V 9 bases and J 0 bases, with 17 bases left between them. The CDR3 contains 15 residues. CDR3 sequence (DNA): TGTGCCAGCCGAGGGGTTCAGGTATTGAACACTGAAGCTTTCTTT. It translates to CASRGVQVLNTEAFF.

In DNA, the CDR3 is TGTGCCAGCAGGAGGGGGGTTGGGGCCAACGTCCTGACTTTC. Its translation: CASRRGVGANVLTF. J is TRBJ2-6 and V is TRBV7-9, with D perhaps matching TRBD1 or TRBD2 (6 bases each). CDR1 is SEHNR, CDR2 FQNEAQ, per germline (reference sequence). The ends were cut back, 6 bases at V and 3 bases at J, with 9 bases in the middle. This CDR3 spans 14 amino acids.

The sample holds one count of this clone. This chain uses TRBV28 with TRBJ2-2, with D unclear. The CDR3 is made up of 13 amino acids. Trimming removed 6 bases at V and 3 bases at J, with 8 bases between. Per germline, CDR1 MDHEN and CDR2 SYDVKM. The CDR3 DNA reads TGTGCCAGCAGGCTGATACACACCGGGGAGCTGTTTTTT. This translates into CASRLIHTGELFF.

The chain recombines TRBV2 with TRBJ1-1; unclear D gene. CDR1 SNHLY and CDR2 FYNNEI come from the germline V gene. CDR3 size: 12 residues. The germline V and J ends were trimmed by 5 bases and 6 bases, with 10 bases remaining between them. The DNA for the CDR3 is TGTGCCAGCAGTCCCGGGGTAGCTGAAGCTTTCTTT. Translating gives CASSPGVAEAFF.

V and J are TRBV19 and TRBJ2-1; D unresolved. Germline V gene lookup returns CDR1 LNHDA and CDR2 SQIVND (reference sequence). V gave up 7 bases and J gave up 4 bases, with 11 bases separating them. The CDR3 totals 13 residues. CDR3: CASNGPLYNEQFF. CDR3 DNA: TGTGCCAGTAATGGCCCCCTTTACAATGAGCAGTTCTTC. Looking up the rest from reference TRBV19 and TRBJ2-1 gives the full variable domain: DGGITQSPKYLFRKEGQNVTLSCEQNLNHDAMYWYRQDPGQGLRLIYYSQIVNDFQKGDIAEGYSVSREKKESFPLTVTSAQKNPTAFYLCASNGPLYNEQFFGPGTRLTVL.

The J gene is TRBJ2-3, the V gene TRBV7-9, with 7 bases lining up with TRBD2. Germline V gene sequence: CDR1 SEHNR, CDR2 FQNEAQ (reference sequence). Germline trimming cut 5 bases from V and 2 bases from J; bases unmatched to any gene: 10. This CDR3 contains 16 residues. The CDR3 sequence: CASSPVLARNTDTQYF. DNA of the CDR3: TGTGCCAGCAGCCCAGTACTAGCGCGAAACACAGATACGCAGTATTTT. Using reference TRBV7-9 and TRBJ2-3 for the parts outside the CDR3, the full variable domain is DTGVSQNPRHKITKRGQNVTFRCDPISEHNRLYWYRQTLGQGPEFLTYFQNEAQLEKSRLLSDRFSAERPKGSFSTLEIQRTEQGDSAMYLCASSPVLARNTDTQYFGPGTRLTVL.

This chain uses TRBV2 with TRBJ2-7; 7 nucleotides agree with TRBD1. The V gene end was trimmed by 6 bases and the J gene end by 4 bases; junction bases not matched to a gene: 9. This CDR3 is 14 amino acids long. The germline V gene encodes CDR1 SNHLY and CDR2 FYNNEI. CDR3 sequence: CASRRHRGKYEQYF. DNA for the CDR3: TGTGCCAGCAGGAGGCACAGGGGAAAGTACGAGCAGTACTTC. The entire variable domain, with the rest obtained from reference TRBV2 and TRBJ2-7, is as follows: EPEVTQTPSHQVTQMGQEVILRCVPISNHLYFYWYRQILGQKVEFLVSFYNNEISEKSEIFDDQFSVERPDGSNFTLKIRSTKLEDSAMYFCASRRHRGKYEQYFGPGTRLTVT.

V is TRBV13 and J is TRBJ1-2; maybe TRBD1 (5 bases). The V and J ends lost 5 bases and 8 bases respectively, with 18 bases between them. Germline V gene data show CDR1 as PRHDT and CDR2 as FYEKMQ (reference sequence). This CDR3 is built from 14 residues. CDR3 sequence: CASSTGSRASGYTF. CDR3 DNA: TGTGCCAGCAGCACGGGTTCCAGGGCAAGCGGCTACACCTTC.

V is TRBV15 and J is TRBJ1-1; D uncertain. This CDR3 is built from 12 residues. CDR1 LNHNV and CDR2 YYDKDF come from the germline V gene (reference sequence). V was clipped by 4 bases and J by 7 bases, with 10 bases between them. In DNA form, the CDR3 reads TGTGCCACCAGCACGGGAAGAAGTGAAGCTTTCTTT. Translation: CATSTGRSEAFF.

The rearrangement uses TRBV5-1 and TRBJ1-6; no clear D gene. The CDR3 has 16 residues. Per the germline V gene, CDR1 is SGHRS and CDR2 is YFSETQ. The V gene lost 1 base and the J gene lost 7 bases, with 15 bases spanning the gap. The chain's CDR3 is CASSLYGRGGNSPLHF. CDR3 DNA: TGCGCCAGCAGCTTGTATGGCCGCGGAGGGAATTCACCCCTCCACTTT.

J is TRBJ2-7 and V is TRBV2; TRBD1 agrees at 10 bases. V lost 5 bases and J lost 3; bases outside the gene matches: 7. Per the germline V gene, CDR1 is SNHLY and CDR2 is FYNNEI. The CDR3 length is 15 residues. CDR3 region: CASSFYGTGDYEQYF. Written as DNA, the CDR3 is TGTGCCAGCAGTTTTTATGGGACAGGGGACTACGAGCAGTACTTC.

The sample holds one count of this clone. The same CDR3 also results from other DNA sequences found in this sample. The chain joins TRBV6-5 to TRBJ2-7; the D gene is possibly TRBD2 (5 bases). Germline V CDR1 and CDR2: MNHEY, SVGAGI. CDR3 size: 14 residues. Between the trimmed V and J ends, which lost 0 bases and 0 bases, there was a span of 6 bases. CDR3 bases: TGTGCCAGCAGTTACTCGAGGGACTCCTACGAGCAGTACTTC. This gives the protein CASSYSRDSYEQYF.

The genes are TRBV2 and TRBJ2-5, with 7 bases that match TRBD1. V gave up 6 bases and J gave up 4 bases; unmatched junction bases: 11. The CDR3 is 15 amino acids. Germline V gene lookup returns CDR1 SNHLY and CDR2 FYNNEI. Here the CDR3 reads CASRETRQGAETQYF. For the CDR3, the DNA is TGTGCCAGCAGGGAAACTAGACAGGGTGCAGAGACCCAGTACTTC.

This clone was counted a few times. This sequence joins TRBV20-1 and TRBJ1-6; D gene ambiguous. Between the trimmed V and J ends, which lost 3 bases and 10 bases, there was a span of 7 bases. The CDR3 length is 11 residues. CDR1 is DFQATT, CDR2 SNEGSKA, per germline (reference sequence). CDR3 in DNA: TGCAGTGCTAGTAGGGAGTCACCCCTCCACTTT. Residues: CSASRESPLHF.

The J gene is TRBJ2-2, the V gene TRBV28; possible D gene TRBD2, 7 bases. The V gene lost 3 bases and the J gene lost 7 bases, with 15 bases spanning the gap. This CDR3 is built from 15 residues. Germline V gene lookup returns CDR1 MDHEN and CDR2 SYDVKM. The CDR3 is CASSLGRGRGGELFF. CDR3 DNA: TGTGCCAGCAGTTTGGGGCGGGGGCGCGGCGGGGAGCTGTTTTTT.

The rearrangement links TRBV28 to TRBJ2-7; 12 nucleotides line up with TRBD2. The CDR3 is 15 amino acids. Losses at the gene ends were 4 bases for V and 2 bases for J; bases not matched to a gene: 3. Germline V CDR1 and CDR2: MDHEN, SYDVKM. CDR3 nucleotides: TGTGCCAGCAGTTCCGGACTAGCGGGACCCTACGAGCAGTACTTC. Amino acids: CASSSGLAGPYEQYF. Full variable domain (outside the CDR3, taken from reference TRBV28 and TRBJ2-7): DVKVTQSSRYLVKRTGEKVFLECVQDMDHENMFWYRQDPGLGLRLIYFSYDVKMKEKGDIPEGYSVSREKKERFSLILESASTNQTSMYLCASSSGLAGPYEQYFGPGTRLTVT.

This clone came up once. As DNA, the CDR3 is TGTGCCAGCAGTCATCAGGGATCCACTGAAGCTTTCTTT. The encoded protein is CASSHQGSTEAFF. The gene calls are TRBV3-1 (or the pseudogene TRBV3-2) and TRBJ1-1; D may be TRBD1 (5 bases). Germline V gene sequence: CDR1 LGHDT, CDR2 YNNKEL (reference sequence). V shed 6 bases and J shed 4 bases, with 12 bases lying between them. The CDR3 loop spans 13 amino acids.